This T cell receptor beta chain appears in the sequencing data of a study of T cell responses to AZD1222 COVID-19 vaccine. There are a few counts of this clone. The length of the CDR3 is 12 residues. Between the trimmed V and J ends, which lost 8 bases and 7 bases, there was a span of 14 bases. Germline V gene sequence: CDR1 GTSNPN, CDR2 SVGIG (reference sequence). Assay used: immunoSEQ multiplex PCR; TCRdb lists only in-frame clones, some missing. The sample has about 73,000 clones; nearly 90% are singletons. The gene calls are TRBV30 and TRBJ1-4; D is ambiguous. The receptor was isolated from an adult who received the AZD1222 COVID-19 vaccine. The specimen comprised peripheral blood, sampled 28 days after the second AZD1222 dose. The CDR3 here is CAHGTAPEKLFF. Written as DNA, the CDR3 is TGTGCCCACGGAACGGCTCCTGAAAAACTGTTTTTT.